This T cell receptor beta chain is drawn from a study of blood T cell repertoires in COVID-19. The wider study: The United States, Italy and Spain supplied acute and convalescent COVID-19 samples. Nucleic acid was either cDNA or gDNA, and it came from T cells, B-cell-depleted T cells, or PBMCs.

Individuals aged roughly 18 to 95 years were recruited from 24 US areas. Sequencing used immunoSEQ multiplex PCR; TCRdb keeps in-frame clones, though not all of them. The table includes 130,000 to 150,000 clones, 88% detected once. The CDR3 contains 14 residues. V was clipped by 7 bases and J by 4 bases; unmatched bases: 8. Germline CDR1 reads SQVTM; CDR2 reads ANQGSEA. The sequenced sample consisted of PBMCs or T cells enriched from blood (not recorded which). This clonotype originated in a woman younger than 45 with acute COVID-19. This rearrangement joins TRBV29-1 to TRBJ2-1; TRBD1 aligns across 9 bases. This CDR3 reads CSASTGTGYNEQFF. CDR3 DNA: TGCAGCGCATCAACCGGGACAGGGTACAATGAGCAGTTCTTC.